This T cell receptor (beta chain) was profiled in a study of blood T cell repertoires in COVID-19. Study-wide background: The origin of the acute and convalescent COVID-19 samples was the United States, Italy and Spain.

TCRdb's table, derived via immunoSEQ multiplex PCR, lists solely in-frame clones and lacks some. The sample carries about 290,000 clones, around four fifths recorded once. V was cut by 4 bases and J by 2 bases, with 11 bases left in between. The CDR3 is 14 residues long. The germline gives CDR1 WNHNN, CDR2 SYGVQD (reference sequence). Sequenced: peripheral blood. The gene calls are TRBV10-1 and TRBJ2-5; maybe TRBD2 (6 bases). The receptor was isolated from a woman aged 50 to 65 with active or convalescent COVID-19. The CDR3 sequence is CASSVSGEQETQYF. In nucleotides, the CDR3 is TGCGCCAGCAGTGTTAGCGGTGAACAAGAGACCCAGTACTTC.